These 18 T cell receptor beta chains originate from one sample sequenced in a study of cytomegalovirus exposure and HLA in healthy donors. This PCR relied on a set of 60 Vbeta primers and 13 Jbeta primers. Method: immunoSEQ multiplex PCR; TCRdb's copy keeps in-frame clones and lacks some. This table has roughly 140,000 clones, about 80% appearing once. Input material: PBMCs. All receptors derive from a female donor in good health and CMV-seronegative.

This clone was seen only a few times. The genes are TRBV6-5 and TRBJ2-7; 8 bases are a match to TRBD1. The germline gives CDR1 MNHEY, CDR2 SVGAGI. The CDR3 sequence is 14 residues long. The V and J ends lost 5 bases and 7 bases, in that order; junction bases with no gene match: 10. The CDR3: CASSRTGTPWEQYF. CDR3 coding DNA: TGTGCCAGCAGTCGGACAGGGACCCCTTGGGAGCAGTACTTC.

The rearrangement joins TRBV9 to TRBJ1-1; a weak D match, TRBD1 (6 bases). The CDR3 is 13 amino acids. CDR1 SGDLS and CDR2 YYNGEE come from the germline V gene. The V gene lost 2 bases and the J gene lost 4 bases, with 9 bases spanning the gap. CDR3 region: CASSVGAGTEAFF. For the CDR3, the DNA is TGTGCCAGCAGCGTGGGGGCGGGCACTGAAGCTTTCTTT. Full variable domain (outside the CDR3, taken from reference TRBV9 and TRBJ1-1): DSGVTQTPKHLITATGQRVTLRCSPRSGDLSVYWYQQSLDQGLQFLIQYYNGEERAKGNILERFSAQQFPDLHSELNLSSLELGDSALYFCASSVGAGTEAFFGQGTRLTVV.

The chain uses TRBV4-1 and TRBJ1-2; D might be TRBD1 (5 bases). V lost 1 base and J lost 6, with 9 bases in between. Germline V lookup: CDR1 MGHRA, CDR2 YSYEKL. The CDR3 has 13 residues. The CDR3 nucleotides read TGCGCCAGCAGCCAAGGGATCAGGGATGGCTACACCTTC. The encoded protein is CASSQGIRDGYTF.

The table lists this clone with a few counts. V usage is TRBV19 and J usage is TRBJ2-7, with 9 positions matching TRBD2. The CDR3 covers 13 residues. Germline CDR1 LNHDA, CDR2 SQIVND (reference sequence). J was trimmed by 6 bases and V by 2 bases; bases with no gene match: 2. The CDR3 here is CASSISSGVEQYF. Here the CDR3 DNA reads TGTGCCAGTAGTATATCTAGCGGGGTCGAGCAGTACTTC.

This sequence joins TRBV7-9 and TRBJ1-1; weak D call: TRBD1 (5 bases). V lost 0 bases and J lost 0, with 8 bases in between. The germline CDR1 and CDR2 sequences are SEHNR and FQNEAQ (reference sequence). The CDR3 is 15 residues long. The CDR3, as DNA: TGTGCCAGCAGCTTAGCATCAGGGATGAACACTGAAGCTTTCTTT. Translated, it gives CASSLASGMNTEAFF.

The chain employs TRBV7-6 and TRBJ1-1, with TRBD1 matching over 7 bases. This CDR3 contains 14 residues. J gave up 1 base and V 8 bases, and 7 bases lay outside the gene matches. Looked up from germline, CDR1 is SGHVS and CDR2 is FNYEAQ. The CDR3 DNA sequence: TGTGCCAGCGCACACAGGGGTGGGAACACTGAAGCTTTCTTT. This codes for CASAHRGGNTEAFF.

This clone was detected only a few times. The J gene is TRBJ1-1, the V gene TRBV30; no reliable D call. Germline V lookup: CDR1 GTSNPN, CDR2 SVGIG (reference sequence). The V end lost 0 bases, the J end lost 6 bases, and 8 bases lay between the germline ends. The CDR3 covers 12 residues. For the CDR3, the DNA is TGTGCCTGGAGTGTTAGCGGCGCTGAAGCTTTCTTT. Translation gives CAWSVSGAEAFF.

This clone was seen just once. The junction departs from the called germline gene at one end, perhaps through a read error. The same CDR3 is also encoded by other DNA sequences in this sample. This rearrangement joins TRBV30 to TRBJ1-5, with 10 bases fitting TRBD1. The CDR3 sequence is 19 residues long. The V gene's germline CDR1 is GTSNPN and CDR2 SVGIG (reference sequence). CDR3 residues: CAWSADRGISVGSNQPQHF. The CDR3 DNA follows: TGTGCCTGGAGTGCGGACAGGGGGATATCAGTTGGTAGCAATCAGCCCCAACATTTT.

V gene TRBV7-9 combines with J gene TRBJ1-4; D call uncertain. CDR3 length: 14 amino acids. Trimming removed 3 bases from V and 5 bases from J, with 10 bases in between. Germline V gene lookup returns CDR1 SEHNR and CDR2 FQNEAQ (reference sequence). This CDR3 reads CASSFQAMNEKLFF. The DNA for the CDR3 is TGTGCCAGCAGCTTTCAGGCGATGAATGAAAAACTGTTTTTT.

The chain is built from TRBV4-1 and TRBJ1-4, with unresolved D. The CDR3 has 16 amino acids. Germline lookup yields CDR1 MGHRA and CDR2 YSYEKL. V lost 1 base to trimming and J lost 4 bases, with 13 bases between them. CDR3 nucleotides: TGCGCCAGCAGCCAAGGTGAAGGCAGAGGTAATGAAAAACTGTTTTTT. This translates into CASSQGEGRGNEKLFF.

The genes are TRBV7-2 and TRBJ1-1, with 9 bases that match TRBD1. V lost 5 bases to trimming and J lost 6 bases; unmatched junction nucleotides: 7. CDR1 and CDR2 (germline): SGHTA, FQGNSA. CDR3 size: 14 residues. CDR3 sequence (DNA): TGTGCCAGCAGCCGCCGGGACAGGGCCCCTGAAGCTTTCTTT. Translating gives CASSRRDRAPEAFF.

This chain links TRBV29-1 with TRBJ1-4, with D possibly matching TRBD1 (5 bases). Germline assignment: CDR1 SQVTM and CDR2 ANQGSEA. Trimming took 6 bases from V and 2 from J, leaving 19 bases between them. This CDR3 has 16 residues. CDR3 DNA sequence: TGCAGCGTGAGTGGGCAGGGAGGTACCACTAATGAAAAACTGTTTTTT. This gives the protein CSVSGQGGTTNEKLFF.

The V gene is TRBV11-2, the J gene TRBJ1-1; the D gene is possibly TRBD1 (5 bases). CDR3 length: 13 residues. With 1 base removed from V and 9 bases from J, the gap between germline ends came to 12 bases. Per the germline V gene, CDR1 is SGHAT and CDR2 is FQNNGV. Written as DNA, the CDR3 is TGTGCCAGCAGCTTAGGACCCCGACAGAAAGCTTTCTTT. As protein: CASSLGPRQKAFF.

The V gene is TRBV5-1, the J gene TRBJ1-2; 7 bases are shared with TRBD1. The CDR3 extends over 15 amino acids. Germline-derived CDR1 and CDR2 are SGHRS and YFSETQ. Trimming removed 4 bases from V and 2 bases from J; junction bases left unmatched: 8. The CDR3 DNA follows: TGCGCCAGCAGCATCGGGACAGCGGTAAACTATGGCTACACCTTC. This translates into CASSIGTAVNYGYTF.

The V call is TRBV6-7, the J call TRBJ1-3; TRBD1 matches at 7 bases. TRBV6-7 is an ORF; its function is uncertain. The V segment lost 6 bases and the J segment 4 bases; nucleotides outside the gene matches: 15. The CDR3 sequence is 17 residues long. The CDR3 is CASRTGTTGFEGNTIYF. The CDR3 nucleotides read TGTGCCAGCAGAACCGGAACGACAGGGTTTGAGGGAAACACCATATATTTT.

The genes are TRBV18 and TRBJ2-7, with TRBD2 as a possible D gene (6 bases). The CDR3 totals 15 residues. Germline CDR1 reads KGHSH; CDR2 reads LQKENI. Trimming shortened V by 4 bases and J by 2 bases, and 15 bases separated the two germline ends. Written as DNA, the CDR3 is TGTGCCAGCTCACAAGACAGCGGGCGAACCTACGAGCAGTACTTC. Amino acid sequence: CASSQDSGRTYEQYF.

This clone appeared many times. The chain recombines TRBV29-1 with TRBJ1-1; 8 bases match TRBD1. This CDR3 spans 13 amino acids. J lost 4 bases, V lost 7 bases, and 8 bases had no gene match. Germline V CDR1 and CDR2: SQVTM, ANQGSEA. CDR3 loop: CSARQGISTEAFF. CDR3 bases: TGCAGCGCTCGACAGGGGATAAGCACTGAAGCTTTCTTT.

J is TRBJ1-6 and V is TRBV27, with D maybe TRBD1 (5 bases). Trimming removed 5 bases from V and 11 bases from J, with 13 bases in between. This CDR3 has 13 residues. Germline V gene data show CDR1 as MNHEY and CDR2 as SMNVEV (reference sequence). DNA for the CDR3: TGTGCCAGCAGTCTTCAGGGAATCCCACCCCTCCACTTT. Encoded protein: CASSLQGIPPLHF.